The 31 T cell receptor beta chains below were found in one sample sequenced in a study of beta chain features in type 1 diabetes (dated 2018 in TCRdb). Results and caveats for the whole study, not just this receptor: A moderate but significant shortening of TCRB CDR3 length was observed in type 1 diabetes patients in all four CD4+ subsets.

The library was made by the immunoSEQ multiplex PCR assay. All of the isolated RNA was reverse transcribed with the High Capacity cDNA Reverse Transcription Kit, so expressed TCRB transcripts were sequenced. Drawn from immuneACCESS, this table holds only the in-frame rearrangements with V and J called that TCRdb kept. Clones are partly lost; checked studies trace under half to an unresolved V gene and leave the rest unexplained. This sample gives 550,000 to 850,000 clones in total; roughly an eighth of them show up just once. Together, the top ten hold 0.02% to 0.025% of the sample. No cognate antigen is known for these TCRs. Sequenced sample: naive CD4+ T cells from blood. The cell subset or site label for this specimen denotes: true naive CD4+ T cells. The receptors were gathered from a young man with type 1 diabetes.

The chain employs TRBV14 and TRBJ1-2, with D uncertain. V dropped 4 bases and J dropped 1 base, with 10 bases sitting between them. The CDR3 has 14 amino acids. Germline values: CDR1 SGHDN, CDR2 FVKESK. CDR3 bases: TGTGCCAGCAGCCGATCCTCTGTTAACTATGGCTACACCTTC. Protein sequence: CASSRSSVNYGYTF.

J is TRBJ2-6 and V is TRBV28; 8 bases align to TRBD1. Germline trimming cut 5 bases from V and 8 bases from J; bases unmatched to any gene: 5. The CDR3 loop spans 14 amino acids. The germline V gene has CDR1 MDHEN and CDR2 SYDVKM. As DNA, the CDR3 is TGTGCCAGCAGTCACGGACAGGGTACCAACGTCCTGACTTTC. This sequence encodes CASSHGQGTNVLTF.

This clone was observed a handful of times. Distinct nucleotide sequences in the sample also encode this CDR3. The CDR3 reads CASSLGQQETQYF. CDR3 coding DNA: TGTGCCAGCAGCTTGGGACAGCAAGAGACCCAGTACTTC. V usage is TRBV7-9 and J usage is TRBJ2-5, with 7 bases fitting TRBD1. V was clipped by 3 bases and J by 2 bases; unmatched bases: 0. The CDR3 totals 13 residues. The germline gives CDR1 SEHNR, CDR2 FQNEAQ (reference sequence).

This clone was found a few times. The chain employs TRBV6-1 and TRBJ2-1; D is perhaps TRBD1 or TRBD2 (5 bases each). CDR1 MNHNS and CDR2 SASEGT come from the germline V gene. Trimming shortened V by 2 bases and J by 8 bases, and 13 bases separated the two germline ends. This CDR3 comprises 14 residues. As DNA, the CDR3 is TGTGCCAGCAGTGAAAGAGGGGCAAGCGATGAGCAGTTCTTC. Protein: CASSERGASDEQFF.

This clone has more than one count but fewer than ten. This chain links TRBV30 with TRBJ2-5, with D perhaps TRBD2 (5 bases). V was pared by 0 bases and J by 5 bases, with 13 bases between. There are 14 residues in the CDR3. Germline CDR1 is GTSNPN and CDR2 is SVGIG (reference sequence). The CDR3 DNA follows: TGTGCCTGGAGTGTAGGTGGACTTAGGGAGACCCAGTACTTC. Residues: CAWSVGGLRETQYF.

The rearrangement joins TRBV27 to TRBJ1-2, with 7 positions matching TRBD1. The germline V gene encodes CDR1 MNHEY and CDR2 SMNVEV (reference sequence). V lost 4 bases, J lost 2 bases, and 4 bases stayed unmatched. This CDR3 has 14 amino acids. CDR3 loop: CASSYEQGNYGYTF. In DNA form, the CDR3 reads TGTGCCAGCAGTTATGAACAGGGGAACTATGGCTACACCTTC.

The CDR3 DNA reads TGTGCCAGCAGTTTTACTGTGAGGGTCGTAGAGACCCAGTACTTC. This encodes CASSFTVRVVETQYF. The chain carries TRBV28 and TRBJ2-5; possible D gene TRBD2, 5 bases. CDR1 is MDHEN and CDR2 is SYDVKM in the germline V gene. V lost 3 bases to trimming and J lost 4 bases, with 15 bases between them. This CDR3 region has 15 residues.

This clone occurred a few times. The V and J genes are TRBV20-1 and TRBJ2-5; a possible D gene is TRBD1 (6 bases). CDR1 and CDR2 from the germline V gene are DFQATT and SNEGSKA (reference sequence). The CDR3 has 11 residues. The CDR3 loop is CGYRQGETQYF. DNA for the CDR3: TGCGGTTACAGGCAGGGGGAGACCCAGTACTTC.

In its sample, this clone was seen a few times. The rearrangement joins TRBV11-3 to TRBJ1-2; a possible D gene is TRBD1 (6 bases). Germline V gives CDR1 SGHNT, CDR2 YENEEA. V lost 3 bases to trimming and J lost 2 bases, with 13 bases between them. The CDR3 extends over 15 amino acids. DNA of the CDR3: TGTGCCAGCAGCTTCGCGCAGGGGATAAACTATGGCTACACCTTC. Its translation: CASSFAQGINYGYTF.

This clone was seen only a few times. The CDR3 region is CAISLGTDTQYF. The CDR3 nucleotides are TGTGCCATCAGCCTAGGGACAGATACGCAGTATTTT. This chain joins TRBV10-3 and TRBJ2-3; D gene unclear. CDR1 and CDR2 (germline): ENHRY, SYGVKD. This CDR3 region has 12 residues. V gave up 6 bases and J gave up 3 bases, with 7 bases separating them.

The table lists this clone with a few counts. The rearrangement joins TRBV5-8 to TRBJ2-7, with D perhaps matching TRBD2 (6 bases). The CDR3 contains 16 residues. Trimming stripped 8 bases from V and 0 bases from J, with 21 bases between. From germline, CDR1 is SGHTS and CDR2 YDEGEE. Here the CDR3 DNA reads TGTGCCAGTCTAACCGGGACTCAATTCTCCTCCTACGAGCAGTACTTC. Translating it yields CASLTGTQFSSYEQYF.

This clone came up a few times. The V and J genes are TRBV29-1 and TRBJ1-2, with D unclear. V gave up 3 bases and J gave up 10 bases, with 3 bases separating them. The CDR3 length is 8 residues. Germline CDR1 SQVTM, CDR2 ANQGSEA. CDR3 loop: CSVDNYTF. In DNA form, the CDR3 reads TGCAGCGTTGATAACTACACCTTC.

This clone was found a few times. This chain links TRBV6-6 with TRBJ2-1; no firm D call. This CDR3 region has 13 residues. From germline, CDR1 is MNHNY and CDR2 SVGAGI (reference sequence). The germline V and J ends were trimmed by 0 bases and 8 bases, with 8 bases remaining between them. CDR3 DNA sequence: TGTGCCAGCAGTTACTCCGAAGGGCATGAGCAGTTCTTC. It is translated as CASSYSEGHEQFF.

The chain links TRBV13 to TRBJ1-5; possibly TRBD1 for D (6 bases). Germline assignment: CDR1 PRHDT and CDR2 FYEKMQ (reference sequence). CDR3 length: 16 amino acids. V was clipped by 0 bases and J by 6 bases, with 15 bases between them. As DNA, the CDR3 is TGTGCCAGCAGCTTAGGGGGCAGGGGAAACCCTCAGCCCCAGCATTTT. Translation: CASSLGGRGNPQPQHF.

The rearrangement links TRBV28 to TRBJ1-5; D ambiguous. V was shortened by 7 bases and J by 1 base, with 5 bases between the two germline ends. Germline V lookup: CDR1 MDHEN, CDR2 SYDVKM. The CDR3 has 12 amino acids. This chain's CDR3 is CASNGSNQPQHF. As DNA, the CDR3 is TGTGCCAGCAACGGCAGCAATCAGCCCCAGCATTTT.

The chain carries TRBV5-1 and TRBJ2-5, with D perhaps matching TRBD1 or TRBD2 (7 bases each). The V end was cut by 0 bases, the J end by 5 bases, with 23 bases between. The length of the CDR3 is 18 residues. Germline loops: CDR1 SGHRS, CDR2 YFSETQ. The CDR3, as DNA: TGCGCCAGCAGCTTGGTTGGGGTCGTGAACAGGGGAGGGGAGACCCAGTACTTC. Its protein product is CASSLVGVVNRGGETQYF.

The chain has TRBV19 and TRBJ1-2; no definite D call. This CDR3 has 14 residues. Germline CDR1 LNHDA, CDR2 SQIVND (reference sequence). Trimming removed 3 bases from V and 4 bases from J, with 12 bases in between. This CDR3 reads CASSMGQPSYGYTF. The CDR3 region has the DNA TGTGCCAGTAGTATGGGTCAGCCCTCCTATGGCTACACCTTC.

This clone was seen repeatedly, ten times or more. The chain joins TRBV23-1 to TRBJ2-4; tentative D call: TRBD2 (5 bases). TRBV23-1 is flagged as an ORF with uncertain function. Deletions cut 4 bases from V and 0 bases from J, with 19 bases between. The CDR3 spans 18 residues. CDR3 nucleotide sequence: TGCGCCAGCAGTCTCCCGAGGGCCGGGAAGAGAGCCAAAAACATTCAGTACTTC. Translating gives CASSLPRAGKRAKNIQYF.

The chain combines TRBV5-1 with TRBJ2-5; D may be TRBD1 (5 bases). The CDR3 has 15 amino acids. The germline V and J ends were trimmed by 4 bases and 0 bases, with 13 bases remaining between them. The germline V gene encodes CDR1 SGHRS and CDR2 YFSETQ. CDR3 nucleotide sequence: TGCGCCAGCAGCGCTACCCCAGGGTACCAAGAGACCCAGTACTTC. As protein: CASSATPGYQETQYF.

This clone was observed a few times. The rearrangement links TRBV2 to TRBJ2-5; TRBD1 might be the D (5 bases). This CDR3 is built from 14 residues. V lost 2 bases to trimming and J lost 5 bases, with 12 bases between them. CDR1 is SNHLY and CDR2 is FYNNEI in the germline V gene. CDR3 DNA sequence: TGTGCCAGCAGTGAACAAGGGGAATTGGAGACCCAGTACTTC. This sequence encodes CASSEQGELETQYF.

This clone showed up just a few times. At the DNA level, this CDR3 is encoded by other sequences in the same sample as well. The chain links TRBV6-5 to TRBJ1-1; D ambiguous. This CDR3 has 13 amino acids. The germline V and J ends were trimmed by 2 bases and 1 base, with 5 bases remaining between them. Germline V CDR1 and CDR2: MNHEY, SVGAGI. CDR3 region: CASSYGPNTEAFF. In DNA form, the CDR3 reads TGTGCCAGCAGTTACGGCCCGAACACTGAAGCTTTCTTT.

The DNA for the CDR3 is TGCGCCAGCAGCTGGAGACAGGGCACCTACGAGCAGTACTTC. Protein product: CASSWRQGTYEQYF. The chain uses TRBV5-1 and TRBJ2-7; 7 bases map to TRBD1. V shed 3 bases, J shed 2 bases, and the junction held 5 bases outside the gene matches. CDR3 length: 14 residues. Germline V gene sequence: CDR1 SGHRS, CDR2 YFSETQ.

This clone appeared a few times. The CDR3 spells CASSLLGGRGGHNEQFF. The CDR3, as DNA: TGTGCCAGCAGCCTCCTAGGAGGGCGGGGGGGACACAATGAGCAGTTCTTC. The V and J genes are TRBV7-9 and TRBJ2-1; 9 bases map to TRBD2. The V gene's germline CDR1 is SEHNR and CDR2 FQNEAQ (reference sequence). The CDR3 has 17 amino acids. V dropped 5 bases and J dropped 5; count of bases not matched to a gene: 13.

This clone was counted only a few times. This chain joins TRBV30 and TRBJ1-2; D uncertain. The CDR3 length is 13 residues. CDR1 and CDR2 from the germline V gene are GTSNPN and SVGIG (reference sequence). V gave up 4 bases and J gave up 8 bases, with 17 bases separating them. The CDR3 loop reads CAWKRENLGGYTF. CDR3 nucleotides: TGTGCCTGGAAAAGAGAAAACTTGGGAGGCTACACCTTC.

The chain combines TRBV4-1 with TRBJ2-5; 10 bases align to TRBD1. CDR3 length equals 18 residues. From germline, CDR1 is MGHRA and CDR2 YSYEKL. After removal of 4 bases from V and 4 bases from J, the junction contained 15 bases not matched to a gene. CDR3 nucleotide sequence: TGCGCCAGCAGCCCCCACAGGCCGGGACAGGGGAGGTCAGAGACCCAGTACTTC. It yields the protein CASSPHRPGQGRSETQYF.

This clone turned up a few times. The V gene is TRBV29-1, the J gene TRBJ2-7; D may be TRBD1 or TRBD2 (5 bases each). The V and J ends lost 4 bases and 4 bases respectively, with 11 bases between them. The CDR3 consists of 12 residues. Looked up from germline, CDR1 is SQVTM and CDR2 is ANQGSEA. CDR3: CSVGGEGYEQYF. The CDR3 DNA follows: TGCAGCGTTGGAGGGGAAGGATACGAGCAGTACTTC.

This clone was detected a few times. This chain links TRBV28 with TRBJ2-5; 14 positions agree with TRBD2. The germline gives CDR1 MDHEN, CDR2 SYDVKM. Trimming at V came to 5 bases and at J to 5 bases, leaving 7 bases not matched to a gene. The CDR3 spans 16 residues. The CDR3 spells CASSQGTSGGQETQYF. The DNA of the CDR3 is TGTGCCAGCAGTCAAGGGACTAGCGGGGGACAGGAGACCCAGTACTTC.

V gene TRBV30 combines with J gene TRBJ2-4, with D perhaps assigned TRBD1 or TRBD2 (6 bases each). CDR3 size: 20 residues. V dropped 5 bases and J dropped 4 bases, with 33 bases sitting between them. CDR1 is GTSNPN and CDR2 is SVGIG in the germline V gene (reference sequence). In nucleotides, the CDR3 is TGTGCCTGGGAAGGGGGAGGACCAAGACCACCCCGTAACCTTAAAAACATTCAGTACTTC. This translates into CAWEGGGPRPPRNLKNIQYF.

The V call is TRBV2, the J call TRBJ1-1; D ambiguous. Germline assignment: CDR1 SNHLY and CDR2 FYNNEI. The CDR3 loop spans 12 amino acids. The V end lost 6 bases, the J end lost 4 bases, and 9 bases lay between the germline ends. DNA for the CDR3: TGTGCCAGCAGACGGGAGGGCACTGAAGCTTTCTTT. This translates into CASRREGTEAFF.

This clone appeared a few times. The gene calls are TRBV9 and TRBJ2-1, with TRBD1 identical over 8 bases. The J segment lost 3 bases and the V segment lost 3 bases, leaving 5 bases of the junction unmatched. The germline CDR1 and CDR2 sequences are SGDLS and YYNGEE. The CDR3 totals 15 residues. This CDR3 reads CASSGAGGGYNEQFF. The CDR3 bases are TGTGCCAGCAGCGGGGCAGGGGGCGGCTACAATGAGCAGTTCTTC.

The chain employs TRBV5-1 and TRBJ2-3, with D maybe TRBD2 (5 bases). With 1 base removed from V and 1 base from J, the gap between germline ends came to 19 bases. Germline V lookup: CDR1 SGHRS, CDR2 YFSETQ. CDR3 length equals 18 residues. The DNA of the CDR3 is TGCGCCAGCAGCTTGTCGGTTCCCCCGGGGTTGCGCACAGATACGCAGTATTTT. Protein product: CASSLSVPPGLRTDTQYF. The full variable domain, its missing parts supplied by reference TRBV5-1 and TRBJ2-3, is KAGVTQTPRYLIKTRGQQVTLSCSPISGHRSVSWYQQTPGQGLQFLFEYFSETQRNKGNFPGRFSGRQFSNSRSEMNVSTLELGDSALYLCASSLSVPPGLRTDTQYFGPGTRLTVL.